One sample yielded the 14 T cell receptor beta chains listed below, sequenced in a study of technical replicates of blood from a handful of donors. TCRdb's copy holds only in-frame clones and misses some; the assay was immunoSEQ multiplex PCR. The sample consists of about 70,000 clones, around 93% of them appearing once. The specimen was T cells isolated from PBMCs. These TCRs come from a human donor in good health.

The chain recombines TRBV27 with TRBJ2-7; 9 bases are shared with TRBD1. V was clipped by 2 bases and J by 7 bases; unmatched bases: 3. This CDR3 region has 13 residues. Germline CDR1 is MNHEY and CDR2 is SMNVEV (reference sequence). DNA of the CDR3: TGTGCCAGCAGTTTAGGGACAGGGTTTGAGCAGTACTTC. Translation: CASSLGTGFEQYF.

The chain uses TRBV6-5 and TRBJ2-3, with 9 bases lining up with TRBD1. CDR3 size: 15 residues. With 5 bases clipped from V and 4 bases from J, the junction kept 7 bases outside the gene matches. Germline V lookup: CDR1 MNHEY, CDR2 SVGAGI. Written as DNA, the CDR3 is TGTGCCAGCAGTGCGAGGGACAGGGAGTCAGATACGCAGTATTTT. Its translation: CASSARDRESDTQYF.

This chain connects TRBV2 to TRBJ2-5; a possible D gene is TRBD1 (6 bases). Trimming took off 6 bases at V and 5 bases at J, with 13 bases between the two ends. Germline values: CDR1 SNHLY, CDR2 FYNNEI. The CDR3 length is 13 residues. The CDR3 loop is CASSEQGRETQYF. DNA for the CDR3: TGTGCCAGCAGCGAACAGGGCAGGGAGACCCAGTACTTC.

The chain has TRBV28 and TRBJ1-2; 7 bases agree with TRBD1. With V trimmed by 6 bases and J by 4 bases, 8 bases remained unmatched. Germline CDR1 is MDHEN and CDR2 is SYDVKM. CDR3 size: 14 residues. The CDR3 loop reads CASRPAGTVYGYTF. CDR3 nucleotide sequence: TGTGCCAGCAGACCCGCCGGGACAGTCTATGGCTACACCTTC.

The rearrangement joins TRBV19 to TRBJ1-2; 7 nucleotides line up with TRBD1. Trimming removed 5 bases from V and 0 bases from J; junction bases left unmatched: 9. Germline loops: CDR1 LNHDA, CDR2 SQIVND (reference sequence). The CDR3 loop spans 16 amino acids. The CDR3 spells CASSPSPGTANYGYTF. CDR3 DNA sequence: TGTGCCAGTAGTCCCAGTCCCGGGACAGCTAACTATGGCTACACCTTC.

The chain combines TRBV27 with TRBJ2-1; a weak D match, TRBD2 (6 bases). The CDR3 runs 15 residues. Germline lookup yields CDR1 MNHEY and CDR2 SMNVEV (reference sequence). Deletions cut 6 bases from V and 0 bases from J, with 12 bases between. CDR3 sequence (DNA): TGTGCCAGCAGGGCTAGCGTTAGCTCCTACAATGAGCAGTTCTTC. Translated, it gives CASRASVSSYNEQFF.

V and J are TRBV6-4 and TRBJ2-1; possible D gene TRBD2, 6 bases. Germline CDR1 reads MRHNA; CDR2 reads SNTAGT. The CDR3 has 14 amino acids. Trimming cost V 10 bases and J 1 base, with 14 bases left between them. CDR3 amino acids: CAITGTRSYNEQFF. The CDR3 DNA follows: TGTGCCATCACCGGGACTCGATCCTACAATGAGCAGTTCTTC.

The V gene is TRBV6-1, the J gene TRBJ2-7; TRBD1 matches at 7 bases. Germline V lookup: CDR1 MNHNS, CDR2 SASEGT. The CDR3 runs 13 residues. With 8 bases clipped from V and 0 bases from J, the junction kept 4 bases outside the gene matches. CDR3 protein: CASSTGHSYEQYF. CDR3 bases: TGTGCCAGCTCGACAGGGCACTCCTACGAGCAGTACTTC.

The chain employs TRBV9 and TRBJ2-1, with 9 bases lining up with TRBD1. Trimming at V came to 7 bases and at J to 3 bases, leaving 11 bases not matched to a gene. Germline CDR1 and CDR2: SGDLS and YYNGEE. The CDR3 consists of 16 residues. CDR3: CASLVYRDRVYNEQFF. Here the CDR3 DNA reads TGTGCCAGCCTGGTATACCGGGACAGGGTCTACAATGAGCAGTTCTTC.

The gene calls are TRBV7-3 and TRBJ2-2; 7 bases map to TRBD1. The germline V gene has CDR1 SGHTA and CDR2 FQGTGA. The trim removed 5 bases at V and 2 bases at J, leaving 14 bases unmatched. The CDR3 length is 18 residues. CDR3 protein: CASSPRDSGYSNTGELFF. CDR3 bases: TGTGCCAGCAGCCCAAGGGACAGTGGCTATTCAAACACCGGGGAGCTGTTTTTT.

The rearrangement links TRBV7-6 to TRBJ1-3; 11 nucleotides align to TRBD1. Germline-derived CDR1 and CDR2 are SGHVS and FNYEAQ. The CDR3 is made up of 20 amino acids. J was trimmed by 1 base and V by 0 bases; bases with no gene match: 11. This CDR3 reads CASSLATGTGGTLSGNTIYF. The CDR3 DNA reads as TGTGCCAGCAGCTTAGCCACCGGGACAGGGGGGACCTTGTCTGGAAACACCATATATTTT.

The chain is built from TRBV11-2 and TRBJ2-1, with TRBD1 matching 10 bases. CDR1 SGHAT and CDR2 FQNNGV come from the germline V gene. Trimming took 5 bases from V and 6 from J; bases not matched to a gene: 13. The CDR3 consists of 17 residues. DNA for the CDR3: TGTGCCAGCAGCCCCCGGTTGGGGACAGGGGAAGGCAATGAGCAGTTCTTC. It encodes CASSPRLGTGEGNEQFF.

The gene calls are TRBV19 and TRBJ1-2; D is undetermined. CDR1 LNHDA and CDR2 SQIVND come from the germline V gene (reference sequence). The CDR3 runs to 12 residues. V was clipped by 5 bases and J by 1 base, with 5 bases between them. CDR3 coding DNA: TGTGCCAGTAGTGCGCATAACTATGGCTACACCTTC. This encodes CASSAHNYGYTF.

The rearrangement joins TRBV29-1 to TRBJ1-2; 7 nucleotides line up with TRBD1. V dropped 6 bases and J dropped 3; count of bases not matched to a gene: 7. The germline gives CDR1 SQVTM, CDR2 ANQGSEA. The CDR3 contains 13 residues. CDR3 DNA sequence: TGCAGCGTAGCCGGGACAGAGGACTATGGCTACACCTTC. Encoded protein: CSVAGTEDYGYTF.